This TCR beta chain was captured in a study of T cell changes during pregnancy in multiple sclerosis. The CDR3 sequence is 13 residues long. Trimming shortened V by 0 bases and J by 3 bases, and 7 bases separated the two germline ends. Germline loops: CDR1 SGHDT, CDR2 YYEEEE. Some clones are missing from TCRdb's copy, which holds only in-frame ones; the method was immunoSEQ multiplex PCR. The top ten clones hold about 2% of a sample with under 80,000 clones, roughly 92% of them seen once. Sequencing was performed on peripheral blood, taken before pregnancy. The sequence was collected from a female donor with multiple sclerosis, enrolled in a pregnancy study. The chain uses TRBV5-6 and TRBJ2-7; D is possibly TRBD1 (5 bases). As DNA, the CDR3 is TGTGCCAGCAGCTTGGACAGGTACTACGAGCAGTACTTC. It encodes CASSLDRYYEQYF.